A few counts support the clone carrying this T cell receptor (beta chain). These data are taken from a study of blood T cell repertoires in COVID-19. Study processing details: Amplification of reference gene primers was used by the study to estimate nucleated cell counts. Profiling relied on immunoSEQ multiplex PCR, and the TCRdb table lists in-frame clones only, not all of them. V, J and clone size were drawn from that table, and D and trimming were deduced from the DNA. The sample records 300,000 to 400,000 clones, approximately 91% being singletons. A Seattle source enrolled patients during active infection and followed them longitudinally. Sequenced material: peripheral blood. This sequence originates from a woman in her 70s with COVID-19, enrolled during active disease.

CDR3 region: CASSITPHRTEAFF. The DNA of the CDR3 is TGTGCCAGTAGTATAACTCCACACAGAACTGAAGCTTTCTTT. The V call is TRBV19, the J call TRBJ1-1; D is unresolved. The CDR3 spans 14 residues. Germline CDR1 reads LNHDA; CDR2 reads SQIVND (reference sequence). V was shortened by 2 bases and J by 5 bases, with 12 bases between the two germline ends.